Listed below are T cell receptor beta chains from one sample, sequenced in a study of blood T cell repertoires in COVID-19. Clones were read by immunoSEQ multiplex PCR, and TCRdb kept only the in-frame ones, dropping some. Of some 140,000 clones listed, about 85% are singletons. The sequenced sample consisted of peripheral blood. Receptors originate from a man between 60 and 75 years old with COVID-19, enrolled during active disease. The CDR3 runs from the conserved cysteine through the conserved F or W. A D gene is named only where the DNA matches it firmly. Rows give clone size only sometimes, using once, few, many, or a class for an expanded clone.

J,length,size,V,D,DNA,CDR3
TRBJ2-1,16,.,TRBV28,.,TGTGCCAGCAGTACGACGGATACTAGCTCCTACAATGAGCAGTTCTTC,CASSTTDTSSYNEQFF
TRBJ2-2,14,once,TRBV19,TRBD1,TGTGCCAGTAGTCGACAGGGGGACACCGGGGAGCTGTTTTTT,CASSRQGDTGELFF
TRBJ2-1,17,.,TRBV4-1,.,TGCGCCAGCAGCCAAGAAGAAGGCGGGGCCTCCTACAATGAGCAGTTCTTC,CASSQEEGGASYNEQFF
TRBJ1-2,16,.,TRBV7-2,.,TGTGCCAGCAGCACCCCGACAGGACCCTCTAACTATGGCTACACCTTC,CASSTPTGPSNYGYTF
TRBJ1-4,16,.,TRBV3-1/TRBV3-2,.,TGTGCCAGCGACGGGACAAGGGATGCAACTAATGAAAAACTGTTTTTT,CASDGTRDATNEKLFF
TRBJ2-5,15,.,TRBV7-3,.,TGTGCCAGCAGGATTTCGGACAGTATGGGTGGGACCCAGTACTTC,CASRISDSMGGTQYF
TRBJ2-2,14,.,TRBV30,.,TGTGCCTGGACCGCGGGGCAGATCACCGGGGAGCTGTTTTTT,CAWTAGQITGELFF
TRBJ2-7,18,.,TRBV10-3,.,TGTGCCATCAGTGAGTTCCCGGTCGGCGCGGGCGGGACCTACGAGCAGTACTTC,CAISEFPVGAGGTYEQYF
TRBJ2-1,15,.,TRBV28,.,TGTGCCAGCAGTTTTTATAGGACAGATAACAATGAGCAGTTCTTC,CASSFYRTDNNEQFF
TRBJ2-4,16,.,TRBV6-2/TRBV6-3,TRBD2,TGTGCCAGCAGTTACCGGGGGGGTATAGCCAAAAACATTCAGTACTTC,CASSYRGGIAKNIQYF
TRBJ1-1,13,few,TRBV19,.,TGTGCCAGTAGTATACCGGGGGGAGGTGAAGCTTTCTTT,CASSIPGGGEAFF
TRBJ1-1,18,once,TRBV18,.,TGTGCCAGCTCACCTACCCAACCCAGGGTCCGGGGGGGCACTGAAGCTTTCTTT,CASSPTQPRVRGGTEAFF
TRBJ2-7,15,.,TRBV9,TRBD2,TGTGCCAGCAGCGTAAGCGGGGTACCCTCCTACGAGCAGTACTTC,CASSVSGVPSYEQYF
TRBJ2-5,16,once,TRBV24-1,TRBD2,TGTGCCACCAGTGATGGGGGACTAGCAGGACAAGAGACCCAGTACTTC,CATSDGGLAGQETQYF
TRBJ1-2,16,.,TRBV20-1,TRBD1,TGCAGTGCTAGTTTTACAGGGGGTTTTTTGGGCTATGGCTACACCTTC,CSASFTGGFLGYGYTF
TRBJ1-1,14,.,TRBV24-1,TRBD1,TGTGCCACCAGTGATCCTAGACAGGGGATGAAAGCTTTCTTT,CATSDPRQGMKAFF
TRBJ1-6,14,.,TRBV5-3,.,TGTGCCAGAAGCTTGGATCCGCGGGATTCACCCCTCCACTTT,CARSLDPRDSPLHF
TRBJ1-1,14,once,TRBV11-2,.,TGTGCCAGCAGCTTAGAGGGGGGGCTCGCTGAAGCTTTCTTT,CASSLEGGLAEAFF
TRBJ1-6,15,.,TRBV19,.,TGTGCCAGTAGTATATTTGCAGGCGGGTATTCACCCCTCCACTTT,CASSIFAGGYSPLHF
TRBJ2-4,12,.,TRBV4-1,.,TGCGCCAGCAGCCAAGGCGGAAACATTCAGTACTTC,CASSQGGNIQYF
TRBJ2-5,14,.,TRBV6-2/TRBV6-3,.,TGTGCCAGCAGCTTTACAGGGATCGGGGAGACCCAGTACTTC,CASSFTGIGETQYF